This T cell receptor beta chain was sequenced in a study of cytomegalovirus exposure and HLA in healthy donors. The V gene end was trimmed by 5 bases and the J gene end by 5 bases; junction bases not matched to a gene: 7. The CDR3 sequence is 15 residues long. CDR1 and CDR2 from the germline V gene are SGHTA and FQGNSA. PCR amplification relied on 60 Vbeta primers (plus 13 Jbeta primers). The assay was immunoSEQ multiplex PCR, and TCRdb's table has in-frame clones only and misses some. The data contain about 150,000 clones, about three fifths of them singletons. This clone was seen a few times. The TCR sequence derives from a male donor in good health and CMV-seronegative. The chain couples TRBV7-2 to TRBJ1-5; 9 nucleotides match TRBD1. Sequenced: PBMCs. The CDR3 nucleotides read TGTGCCAGCAGCCCAGATACAGGGGGCTATCAGCCCCAGCATTTT. This gives the protein CASSPDTGGYQPQHF.